These 18 T cell receptor beta chains share one sample of origin, sequenced in a study of control samples from healthy donors and cancer patients. Some clones are missing from TCRdb's copy, which holds only in-frame ones; the method was immunoSEQ multiplex PCR. The table shows 95,000 to 110,000 clones, with 80% to 90% occurring only once. Specimen: PBMCs. All receptors come from a man aged 55 to 69 with lung cancer.

Only one count was recorded for this clone. V usage is TRBV29-1 and J usage is TRBJ2-1; 13 bases fit TRBD2. Unmatched junction bases numbered 2, after V lost 5 bases and J lost 7 bases. This CDR3 spans 13 amino acids. Germline-derived CDR1 and CDR2 are SQVTM and ANQGSEA. DNA of the CDR3: TGCAGCGTTCTACTAGCGGGGGGGAATGAGCAGTTCTTC. Protein: CSVLLAGGNEQFF.

The gene calls are TRBV5-5 and TRBJ1-2; the match to TRBD1 covers 8 bases. The CDR3 consists of 16 residues. The germline V gene encodes CDR1 SGHKS and CDR2 YYEKEE (reference sequence). V trimming: 3 bases; J trimming: 8 bases; junction bases outside the gene matches: 15. DNA for the CDR3: TGTGCCAGCAGCTGGACCCAGCAGGGGGCGCAAGGAGGCTACACCTTC. It encodes CASSWTQQGAQGGYTF.

V gene TRBV9 combines with J gene TRBJ2-2; D is uncertain. CDR1 SGDLS and CDR2 YYNGEE come from the germline V gene. Between the trimmed V and J ends, which lost 1 base and 2 bases, there was a span of 9 bases. The CDR3 length is 15 residues. CDR3 protein: CASSVKPGNTGELFF. The CDR3 DNA reads TGTGCCAGCAGCGTAAAACCCGGAAACACCGGGGAGCTGTTTTTT.

The V call is TRBV25-1, the J call TRBJ2-1; no firm D call. Trimming stripped 7 bases from V and 0 bases from J, with 13 bases between. The germline gives CDR1 MGHDK, CDR2 SYGVNS. The CDR3 has 15 amino acids. In nucleotides, the CDR3 is TGTGCCAGCAATCCTTTAGGTGCCTCCTACAATGAGCAGTTCTTC. This codes for CASNPLGASYNEQFF.

This chain joins TRBV3-1 (or the pseudogene TRBV3-2) and TRBJ2-7, with 15 bases matching TRBD2. The CDR3 contains 15 residues. CDR1 and CDR2 (germline): LGHDT, YNNKEL (reference sequence). After removal of 4 bases from V and 4 bases from J, the junction contained 2 bases not matched to a gene. CDR3 sequence (DNA): TGTGCCAGCAGCCTCGGGACTAGCGGGGGGTACGAGCAGTACTTC. It codes for CASSLGTSGGYEQYF.

The chain recombines TRBV5-1 with TRBJ1-3, with unresolved D. V was pared by 0 bases and J by 4 bases, with 11 bases between. CDR3 size: 15 residues. The germline CDR1 and CDR2 sequences are SGHRS and YFSETQ. The CDR3 DNA follows: TGCGCCAGCAGCTTGGAAATAGGGCCGGGAAACACCATATATTTT. It specifies CASSLEIGPGNTIYF.

This chain connects TRBV13 to TRBJ2-4, with 10 nucleotides matching TRBD1. V lost 4 bases and J lost 0; bases outside the gene matches: 9. CDR3 length: 18 amino acids. The germline CDR1 and CDR2 sequences are PRHDT and FYEKMQ (reference sequence). CDR3: CASSSAPGQGIAKNIQYF. CDR3 bases: TGTGCCAGCAGCTCGGCACCGGGACAGGGGATAGCCAAAAACATTCAGTACTTC.

The chain combines TRBV5-4 with TRBJ2-2, with D perhaps given as TRBD1 or TRBD2 (5 bases each). From germline, CDR1 is SGHNT and CDR2 YYREEE (reference sequence). The V and J ends lost 5 bases and 3 bases respectively, with 8 bases between them. CDR3 length equals 13 residues. The CDR3 protein is CASSMGHTGELFF. The CDR3, as DNA: TGTGCCAGCAGTATGGGACACACCGGGGAGCTGTTTTTT.

V is TRBV3-1 (or the pseudogene TRBV3-2) and J is TRBJ2-2, with TRBD1 matching over 10 bases. The V gene's germline CDR1 is LGHDT and CDR2 YNNKEL (reference sequence). This CDR3 is built from 15 residues. With V trimmed by 9 bases and J by 3 bases, 7 bases remained unmatched. The DNA for the CDR3 is TGTGCCAGAACTCCCGGGACAGGGGACACCGGGGAGCTGTTTTTT. It is translated as CARTPGTGDTGELFF.

This chain uses TRBV6-5 with TRBJ1-2; no definite D call. The germline gives CDR1 MNHEY, CDR2 SVGAGI. Trimming left V 5 bases short and J 1 base short, with 8 bases between. The CDR3 is 13 amino acids. The DNA for the CDR3 is TGTGCCAGCAGTCCCTTCGATAACTATGGCTACACCTTC. This encodes CASSPFDNYGYTF.

The chain has TRBV4-1 and TRBJ2-5; D might be TRBD1 (5 bases). Trimming cost V 5 bases and J 1 base, with 14 bases left between them. The length of the CDR3 is 15 residues. Germline CDR1 is MGHRA and CDR2 is YSYEKL. CDR3 sequence reads: CASSFRRDSQETQYF. CDR3 DNA sequence: TGCGCCAGCAGCTTCCGCCGCGACAGCCAAGAGACCCAGTACTTC.

The DNA of the CDR3 is TGTGCCAGCAGTGTAGCCGGGACACTGGACAGCTCCTATAATTCACCCCTCCACTTT. It yields the protein CASSVAGTLDSSYNSPLHF. The genes are TRBV6-1 and TRBJ1-6; D may be TRBD1 (6 bases). V was trimmed by 4 bases and J by 0 bases, leaving 19 bases between them. This CDR3 contains 19 residues. Germline-derived CDR1 and CDR2 are MNHNS and SASEGT.

The chain links TRBV5-1 to TRBJ1-6; TRBD1 matches at 8 bases. Germline CDR1 SGHRS, CDR2 YFSETQ. V lost 4 bases, J lost 6 bases, and 6 bases stayed unmatched. CDR3 size: 15 residues. The CDR3 bases are TGCGCCAGCAGCCCTCGGACAGGGATTAATTCACCCCTCCACTTT. Translated: CASSPRTGINSPLHF.

The chain carries TRBV5-1 and TRBJ2-7, with 9 bases matching TRBD2. The CDR3 contains 18 residues. V was clipped by 0 bases and J by 9 bases; unmatched bases: 19. Germline V lookup: CDR1 SGHRS, CDR2 YFSETQ. CDR3 loop: CASSLAGFVSRGGQGQYF. The CDR3 DNA reads as TGCGCCAGCAGCTTGGCCGGATTCGTCTCGCGGGGGGGCCAAGGGCAGTACTTC. Using reference TRBV5-1 and TRBJ2-7 for the parts outside the CDR3, the full variable domain is KAGVTQTPRYLIKTRGQQVTLSCSPISGHRSVSWYQQTPGQGLQFLFEYFSETQRNKGNFPGRFSGRQFSNSRSEMNVSTLELGDSALYLCASSLAGFVSRGGQGQYFGPGTRLTVT.

The chain uses TRBV19 and TRBJ1-2; 11 bases line up with TRBD1. This CDR3 contains 17 residues. From germline, CDR1 is LNHDA and CDR2 SQIVND (reference sequence). Trimming took 3 bases from V and 7 from J; bases not matched to a gene: 13. This CDR3 is CASSIDISDRGPSGYTF. CDR3 in DNA: TGTGCCAGTAGTATTGACATTTCGGACAGGGGGCCCTCTGGCTACACCTTC.

The chain carries TRBV5-1 and TRBJ2-1, with 7 nucleotides matching TRBD1. V shed 4 bases and J 4 bases; nucleotides not matched to a gene: 11. In germline, CDR1 is SGHRS, CDR2 YFSETQ. This CDR3 has 16 amino acids. CDR3 sequence reads: CASSRTGQVPYNEQFF. The DNA for the CDR3 is TGCGCCAGCAGCCGAACCGGACAGGTCCCATACAATGAGCAGTTCTTC.

The chain is built from TRBV6-6 and TRBJ1-5; weak D call: TRBD1 (5 bases). Trimming cost V 2 bases and J 9 bases, with 11 bases left between them. The CDR3 contains 13 residues. In germline, CDR1 is MNHNY, CDR2 SVGAGI (reference sequence). DNA for the CDR3: TGTGCCAGCAGTTACGAGGGGTCGCGGCCCCAGCATTTT. It is translated as CASSYEGSRPQHF.

CDR3 bases: TGTGCCAGCAGTTTCCGGACGGGCGAGCAGTACGTC. Translating it yields CASSFRTGEQYV. V gene TRBV6-6 combines with J gene TRBJ2-7; D ambiguous. The CDR3 is 12 residues long. Deletions cut 4 bases from V and 6 bases from J, with 10 bases between. Looked up from germline, CDR1 is MNHNY and CDR2 is SVGAGI (reference sequence).